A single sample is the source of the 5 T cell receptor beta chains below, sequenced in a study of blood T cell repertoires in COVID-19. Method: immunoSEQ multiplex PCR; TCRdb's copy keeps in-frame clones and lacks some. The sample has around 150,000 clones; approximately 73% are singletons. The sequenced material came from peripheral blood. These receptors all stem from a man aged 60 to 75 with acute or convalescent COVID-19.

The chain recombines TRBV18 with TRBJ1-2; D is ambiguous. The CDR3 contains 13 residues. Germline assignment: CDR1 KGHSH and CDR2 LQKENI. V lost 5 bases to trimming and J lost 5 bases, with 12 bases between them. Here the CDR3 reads CASSVSDSYGYTF. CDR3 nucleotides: TGTGCCAGCTCAGTCTCGGACTCTTATGGCTACACCTTC.

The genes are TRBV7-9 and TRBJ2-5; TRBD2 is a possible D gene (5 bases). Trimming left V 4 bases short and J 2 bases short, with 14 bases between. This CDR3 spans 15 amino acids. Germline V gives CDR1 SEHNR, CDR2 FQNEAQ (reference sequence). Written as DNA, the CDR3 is TGTGCCAGCAGCTCAAACTCTGGCGGGCAAGAGACCCAGTACTTC. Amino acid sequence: CASSSNSGGQETQYF.

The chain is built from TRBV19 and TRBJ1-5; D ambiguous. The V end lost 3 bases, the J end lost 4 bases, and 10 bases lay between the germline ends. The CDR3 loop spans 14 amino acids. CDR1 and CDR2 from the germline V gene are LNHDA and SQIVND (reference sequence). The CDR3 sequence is CASSIRQTNQPQHF. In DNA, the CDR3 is TGTGCCAGTAGTATCCGGCAGACTAATCAGCCCCAGCATTTT.

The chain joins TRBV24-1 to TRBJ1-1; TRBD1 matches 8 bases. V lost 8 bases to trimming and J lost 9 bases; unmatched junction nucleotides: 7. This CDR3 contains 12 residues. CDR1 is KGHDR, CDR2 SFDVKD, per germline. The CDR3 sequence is CATISGQGQAFF. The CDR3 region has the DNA TGTGCCACCATATCCGGACAGGGCCAAGCTTTCTTT.

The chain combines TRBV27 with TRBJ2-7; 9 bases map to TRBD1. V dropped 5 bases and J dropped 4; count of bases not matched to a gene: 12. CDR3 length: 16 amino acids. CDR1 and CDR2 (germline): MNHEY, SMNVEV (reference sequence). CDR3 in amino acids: CASSPHRDRAVYEQYF. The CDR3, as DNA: TGTGCCAGCAGTCCTCATCGGGACAGGGCAGTGTACGAGCAGTACTTC.